Listed below are T cell receptor beta chains from one sample, sequenced in a study of blood T cells in healthy people across ages. In TCRdb, the 5' RACE reads were re-called with MiXCR into one record per CDR3 protein. The sample holds 750,000 to 950,000 distinct CDR3 sequences, approximately 24% seen once. This sample was also put to use in a study of T cells of mothers and their children.

Sequencing input: blood. The receptor set was obtained from a boy between 10 and 17 years old in good health. Each CDR3 is given with its conserved first and last residue. The D gene is left open where the match is weak. Part of the rows lack a size; the others show once, few, many or a class for expanded clones.

v_gene	d_gene	abundance	j_gene	CDR3nt	CDR3aa
TRBV6-1	NA	few	TRBJ2-1	TGTGCCAGCAGTAAGAACTCCTACAATGAGCAGTTCTTC	CASSKNSYNEQFF
TRBV6-1	TRBD2	NA	TRBJ2-1	TGTGCCAGCAGTGAACCCTACCGACTAGCGGGGGAGGGGAATGAGCAGTTCTTC	CASSEPYRLAGEGNEQFF
TRBV9	NA	NA	TRBJ2-1	TGTACCAGCAGCGTAGAAGGGGTAACGAGCAATGAGCAGTTCTTC	CTSSVEGVTSNEQFF
TRBV7-8	NA	few	TRBJ1-4	TGTGCCAGCAGCTTGAGCCAAGAAAAACTGTTTTTT	CASSLSQEKLFF
TRBV30	TRBD1	once	TRBJ2-1	TGTGCCTGGAGCCCGACAGGGGGCATGTATGTTGAGCAGTTCTTC	CAWSPTGGMYVEQFF
TRBV27	NA	few	TRBJ1-2	TGTGCCAGCAGTGTCCAGGGCGCAGGGGCCTATGGCTACACCTTC	CASSVQGAGAYGYTF
TRBV12-3/TRBV12-4	NA	NA	TRBJ2-5	TGTGCCAGCAGTAAGGGAACAAGGGTATGGTACCAAGAGACCCAGTACTTC	CASSKGTRVWYQETQYF
TRBV11-2	NA	few	TRBJ2-7	TGTGCCAGCAGCTGGGCTCTTTTGCCATACGAGCAGTACTTC	CASSWALLPYEQYF
TRBV20-1	NA	NA	TRBJ2-7	TGCAGTGCCCCGGACTATGCTTCCCACGAGCAGTACTTC	CSAPDYASHEQYF
TRBV11-2	TRBD1	few	TRBJ1-2	TGTGCCAGCAGCTTAGATGACAGGGCCTACTATGGCTACACCTTC	CASSLDDRAYYGYTF
TRBV9	NA	NA	TRBJ2-3	TGTGCCAGCAGACCGGGACCCCACACAGATACGCAGTATTTT	CASRPGPHTDTQYF
TRBV10-3	TRBD2	NA	TRBJ2-5	TGTGCCATCAGTGAGTCCCGACTAGCGTCCCAAGAGACCCAGTACTTC	CAISESRLASQETQYF
TRBV9	NA	NA	TRBJ2-5	TGTGCCAGCAGCGTAGGGGCCCAAGACGGTACAAAAGAGACCCAGTACTTC	CASSVGAQDGTKETQYF
TRBV2	NA	NA	TRBJ1-2	TGTGCCAGCAGTGGCGAGGGGAGGGCGAACTATGGCTACACCTTC	CASSGEGRANYGYTF
TRBV12-3/TRBV12-4	TRBD1	NA	TRBJ1-1	TGTGCCAGCATCTTGGACAGGGCGGGGACTGAAGCTTTCTTT	CASILDRAGTEAFF
TRBV6-6	TRBD1	few	TRBJ1-2	TGTGCCAGCAGCTATACTGGACAGGGGGGGGGCTACACCTTC	CASSYTGQGGGYTF
TRBV18	NA	few	TRBJ1-6	TGTGCCAGCTCACCACCAAATTCACCCCTCCACTTT	CASSPPNSPLHF
TRBV20-1	TRBD2	few	TRBJ2-5	TGCAGTGCTAAGGGTCTGACTAGCGGGGGCCTCGGGGAGACCCAGTACTTC	CSAKGLTSGGLGETQYF
TRBV20-1	NA	NA	TRBJ2-7	TGCAGTGCTAGAAACAGGGCATACGAGGTAGAGCAGTACTTC	CSARNRAYEVEQYF
TRBV4-1	NA	NA	TRBJ2-1	TGCGCCAGCAGCCATTTCTCAACTGTGATTGAGGATAATGAGCAGTTCTTC	CASSHFSTVIEDNEQFF